A single sample gave rise to the 8 T cell receptor beta chains below, sequenced in a study of STAT3 mutations in large granular lymphocyte leukemia. Points from the study as a whole: Every T-cell large granular lymphocyte leukemia patient had at least one immunodominant TCR beta clonotype.

Assay: immunoSEQ multiplex PCR; the TCRdb copy retains only in-frame clones and omits some. The table shows 8,300 or so clones, with 90% to 95% occurring only once. No cognate antigen is known for these TCRs. The sequenced material came from peripheral blood mononuclear cells. These receptors all come from a man aged 45-65 years with T-cell large granular lymphocyte leukemia. Some clones in this sample may be carry-over from other donors' samples.

This chain links TRBV19 with TRBJ1-1; D possibly corresponds to TRBD1 (5 bases). The CDR3 sequence is 16 residues long. Germline loops: CDR1 LNHDA, CDR2 SQIVND (reference sequence). V was shortened by 6 bases and J by 1 base, with 18 bases between the two germline ends. DNA for the CDR3: TGTGCCAGTAGACCCCTTCTCAGGGCTGCGAACACTGAAGCTTTCTTT. Translation gives CASRPLLRAANTEAFF.

This chain joins TRBV18 and TRBJ1-1, with TRBD1 as a possible D gene (5 bases). The CDR3 is 14 residues long. V shed 3 bases and J shed 0 bases, with 8 bases lying between them. In germline, CDR1 is KGHSH, CDR2 LQKENI. CDR3 nucleotides: TGTGCCAGCTCACCGGGGCTAATGAACACTGAAGCTTTCTTT. This encodes CASSPGLMNTEAFF.

CDR3 loop: CASSPGAPGYTF. In nucleotides, the CDR3 is TGTGCCAGCAGCCCAGGTGCTCCTGGCTACACCTTC. V usage is TRBV7-9 and J usage is TRBJ1-2, with D unclear. V lost 5 bases to trimming and J lost 7 bases, with 11 bases between them. Looked up from germline, CDR1 is SEHNR and CDR2 is FQNEAQ (reference sequence). CDR3 length: 12 amino acids.

The chain has TRBV7-8 and TRBJ1-1; D may be TRBD1 (6 bases). There are 11 residues in the CDR3. Germline V CDR1 and CDR2: SGHVS, FQNEAQ. V lost 4 bases, J lost 8 bases, and 8 bases lay in between. The CDR3 coding sequence is TGTGCCAGCAGCTCGGGGACAGAAGCTTTCTTT. It codes for CASSSGTEAFF.

CDR3 loop: CASSFSGTETQYF. DNA for the CDR3: TGCGCCAGCAGCTTTAGCGGGACGGAGACCCAGTACTTC. This rearrangement joins TRBV5-1 to TRBJ2-5, with TRBD2 matching 8 bases. Germline CDR1 is SGHRS and CDR2 is YFSETQ. The CDR3 is 13 amino acids. The J segment lost 5 bases and the V segment lost 2 bases, leaving 2 bases of the junction unmatched.

This chain links TRBV5-4 with TRBJ2-3; possible D gene TRBD1, 6 bases. Germline V gives CDR1 SGHNT, CDR2 YYREEE (reference sequence). V lost 6 bases and J 0 bases, leaving 14 bases between the germline ends. The CDR3 length is 15 residues. CDR3 in amino acids: CASTIQGPSTDTQYF. Written as DNA, the CDR3 is TGTGCCAGCACCATACAGGGTCCTAGCACAGATACGCAGTATTTT.

Here the CDR3 reads CASSLGQGNEPQHF. Here the CDR3 DNA reads TGCGCCAGCAGCTTGGGGCAGGGGAACGAGCCCCAGCATTTT. The V call is TRBV5-1, the J call TRBJ1-5; D is perhaps TRBD1 (6 bases). This CDR3 comprises 14 residues. Between the trimmed V and J ends, which lost 0 bases and 8 bases, there was a span of 12 bases. The germline V gene encodes CDR1 SGHRS and CDR2 YFSETQ.

The rearrangement joins TRBV5-4 to TRBJ2-7; TRBD2 aligns across 14 bases. Germline CDR1 reads SGHNT; CDR2 reads YYREEE (reference sequence). Trimming cost V 3 bases and J 5 bases; bases outside gene matches: 4. The CDR3 consists of 15 residues. This CDR3 is CASSWGTSGSNEQYF. In DNA form, the CDR3 reads TGTGCCAGCAGCTGGGGGACTAGCGGGAGTAACGAGCAGTACTTC.